This T cell receptor (beta chain) was obtained from a study of blood T cell repertoires in COVID-19. Clones were sequenced by immunoSEQ multiplex PCR, and TCRdb holds only the in-frame ones, with some missing. The sample yields 18,000 or so clones, roughly 80% seen once. Sequenced sample: peripheral blood. This TCR derives from a man aged 80 or over with acute or convalescent COVID-19.

The CDR3 region is CAWMRDSNYNEQFF. The DNA of the CDR3 is TGTGCCTGGATGCGGGACTCTAACTACAATGAGCAGTTCTTC. V usage is TRBV30 and J usage is TRBJ2-1; a weak D match, TRBD2 (6 bases). The length of the CDR3 is 14 residues. V shed 4 bases and J shed 3 bases, with 13 bases lying between them. From germline, CDR1 is GTSNPN and CDR2 SVGIG (reference sequence).